This passage covers 23 T cell receptor beta chains from one sample sequenced in a study of hypomethylating agent response in myelodysplastic syndrome. Data came from immunoSEQ multiplex PCR; TCRdb stores just in-frame clones and leaves some out. The table has approximately 6,800 clones, around nine tenths seen once. Sequenced material: bone marrow, taken before or after starting hypomethylating agent treatment for myelodysplastic syndrome (not recorded which). The receptors derive from a human donor with myelodysplastic syndrome.

This sequence joins TRBV5-6 and TRBJ2-2; D remains ambiguous. V lost 2 bases and J lost 4, with 15 bases in between. The CDR3 runs to 16 residues. Germline loops: CDR1 SGHDT, CDR2 YYEEEE. CDR3 loop: CASSFGQRLSTGELFF. CDR3 coding DNA: TGTGCCAGCAGCTTCGGGCAGAGGCTCTCCACCGGGGAGCTGTTTTTT. Based on the CDR3 plus reference TRBV5-6 and TRBJ2-2, the full variable domain is DAGVTQSPTHLIKTRGQQVTLRCSPKSGHDTVSWYQQALGQGPQFIFQYYEEEERQRGNFPDRFSGHQFPNYSSELNVNALLLGDSALYLCASSFGQRLSTGELFFGEGSRLTVL.

The rearrangement joins TRBV5-4 to TRBJ1-2; D gene uncertain. The CDR3 loop spans 13 amino acids. V gave up 3 bases and J gave up 4 bases, with 10 bases separating them. CDR1 is SGHNT, CDR2 YYREEE, per germline (reference sequence). CDR3 loop: CASSSQAGYGYTF. The CDR3, as DNA: TGTGCCAGCAGCTCCCAAGCGGGCTATGGCTACACCTTC.

The chain links TRBV5-1 to TRBJ2-5; TRBD2 matches at 11 bases. CDR1 and CDR2 from the germline V gene are SGHRS and YFSETQ. The CDR3 totals 16 residues. Germline trimming cut 4 bases from V and 1 base from J; bases unmatched to any gene: 6. The CDR3 region has the DNA TGCGCCAGCAGCAAGGGACTAGCGGATCTCCAAGAGACCCAGTACTTC. It specifies CASSKGLADLQETQYF. The whole variable domain, filled in from reference TRBV5-1 and TRBJ2-5, reads KAGVTQTPRYLIKTRGQQVTLSCSPISGHRSVSWYQQTPGQGLQFLFEYFSETQRNKGNFPGRFSGRQFSNSRSEMNVSTLELGDSALYLCASSKGLADLQETQYFGPGTRLLVL.

V and J are TRBV18 and TRBJ2-3; D unclear. Trimming removed 2 bases from V and 4 bases from J, with 4 bases in between. Germline V gene data show CDR1 as KGHSH and CDR2 as LQKENI. The CDR3 totals 12 residues. The CDR3 DNA is TGTGCCAGCTCACCAAGCGCAGATACGCAGTATTTT. Its protein is CASSPSADTQYF.

The gene calls are TRBV10-3 and TRBJ1-3; tentatively, D is TRBD1 (6 bases). This CDR3 has 14 amino acids. Trimming stripped 7 bases from V and 2 bases from J, with 12 bases between. Germline loops: CDR1 ENHRY, CDR2 SYGVKD. CDR3 protein: CAITQTGTGNTIYF. The CDR3 DNA is TGTGCCATCACCCAAACAGGGACTGGAAACACCATATATTTT.

This chain links TRBV4-1 with TRBJ1-3; no definite D call. The CDR3 is 16 residues long. Trimming removed 3 bases at V and 3 bases at J, with 15 bases between. Germline V gene sequence: CDR1 MGHRA, CDR2 YSYEKL. CDR3 loop: CASSQRPASFGNTIYF. CDR3 nucleotide sequence: TGCGCCAGCAGCCAGAGGCCCGCGAGCTTTGGAAACACCATATATTTT.

The chain couples TRBV20-1 to TRBJ2-4; D remains unclear. The CDR3 runs to 11 residues. The ends were cut back, 6 bases at V and 3 bases at J, with 6 bases in the middle. Germline-derived CDR1 and CDR2 are DFQATT and SNEGSKA (reference sequence). As DNA, the CDR3 is TGCAGTGCCGCAGTCAAAAACATTCAGTACTTC. Amino acids: CSAAVKNIQYF.

The chain employs TRBV11-2 and TRBJ2-3; 10 bases are a match to TRBD2. Trimming removed 2 bases from V and 0 bases from J; junction bases left unmatched: 5. Germline CDR1 is SGHAT and CDR2 is FQNNGV. This CDR3 has 17 residues. CDR3 DNA sequence: TGTGCCAGCAGCTTAAGTAGCGGGGGGACTAGCACAGATACGCAGTATTTT. Its protein product is CASSLSSGGTSTDTQYF.

The rearrangement uses TRBV5-1 and TRBJ1-5; no firm D call. CDR1 is SGHRS and CDR2 is YFSETQ in the germline V gene. The CDR3 extends over 14 amino acids. The V and J ends lost 7 bases and 7 bases respectively, with 18 bases between them. Here the CDR3 DNA reads TGCGCCAGCGAAAGGGAGGGAAGTCGGCAGCCCCAGCATTTT. It translates to CASEREGSRQPQHF.

J is TRBJ1-1 and V is TRBV19; perhaps TRBD1 as D (6 bases). Germline values: CDR1 LNHDA, CDR2 SQIVND (reference sequence). Trimming left V 8 bases short and J 6 bases short, with 16 bases between. The CDR3 contains 13 residues. The CDR3 coding sequence is TGTGCCAGTCGGGGGGCAGGTTTGGCTGAAGCTTTCTTT. Protein: CASRGAGLAEAFF.

This chain links TRBV10-1 with TRBJ2-1, with D tentatively TRBD1 (6 bases). There are 13 residues in the CDR3. The V end lost 4 bases, the J end lost 4 bases, and 8 bases lay between the germline ends. Germline assignment: CDR1 WNHNN and CDR2 SYGVQD (reference sequence). CDR3 in amino acids: CASSVDRYNEQFF. The CDR3 nucleotides read TGCGCCAGCAGTGTCGACAGGTACAATGAGCAGTTCTTC.

A single count supports this clone. This chain joins TRBV7-2 and TRBJ2-7; perhaps D is TRBD1 or TRBD2 (6 bases each). Germline values: CDR1 SGHTA, CDR2 FQGNSA. There are 15 residues in the CDR3. Between the trimmed V and J ends, which lost 1 base and 5 bases, there was a span of 15 bases. This CDR3 reads CASSLVGGQGDEQYF. In DNA, the CDR3 is TGTGCCAGCAGCTTAGTAGGGGGGCAGGGAGACGAGCAGTACTTC.

The chain combines TRBV29-1 with TRBJ1-1, with 7 bases that match TRBD1. V dropped 4 bases and J dropped 11; count of bases not matched to a gene: 4. The CDR3 runs to 10 residues. Looked up from germline, CDR1 is SQVTM and CDR2 is ANQGSEA. In nucleotides, the CDR3 is TGCAGCGTTGGTGACAGGGAGGCTTTCTTT. Encoded protein: CSVGDREAFF.

The J gene is TRBJ1-2, the V gene TRBV9; a possible D gene is TRBD1 (5 bases). This CDR3 region has 18 residues. V gave up 4 bases and J gave up 4 bases, with 26 bases separating them. CDR1 SGDLS and CDR2 YYNGEE come from the germline V gene. The CDR3 DNA is TGTGCCAGCAGCTCCCATAGTCTGGGCCAGGGTAGCGGCTATGGCTACACCTTC. Amino acid sequence: CASSSHSLGQGSGYGYTF.

This clone appeared a single time. V usage is TRBV2 and J usage is TRBJ2-1, with D tentatively TRBD1 (5 bases). Per germline, CDR1 SNHLY and CDR2 FYNNEI. The CDR3 sequence is 13 residues long. The V gene lost 1 base and the J gene lost 13 bases, with 14 bases spanning the gap. The CDR3 sequence is CASSEEVGQLQFF. DNA for the CDR3: TGTGCCAGCAGTGAAGAGGTAGGACAACTTCAGTTCTTC.

The chain employs TRBV6-5 and TRBJ1-2; TRBD1 aligns across 7 bases. The CDR3 has 14 amino acids. The V segment lost 2 bases and the J segment 8 bases; nucleotides outside the gene matches: 8. CDR1 is MNHEY and CDR2 is SVGAGI in the germline V gene. The CDR3 coding sequence is TGTGCCAGCAGTTACCAAGGGGGCCGTAGGGGCTACACCTTC. As protein: CASSYQGGRRGYTF.

The V and J genes are TRBV2 and TRBJ1-4, with D perhaps matching TRBD1 (5 bases). CDR3 length: 15 amino acids. Germline lookup yields CDR1 SNHLY and CDR2 FYNNEI. With 5 bases removed from V and 3 bases from J, the gap between germline ends came to 13 bases. CDR3 sequence (DNA): TGTGCCAGCAGTCAGGGTTATAGGGCTAATGAAAAACTGTTTTTT. As protein: CASSQGYRANEKLFF.

This chain connects TRBV30 to TRBJ2-3; D is unresolved. CDR3 length equals 11 residues. V lost 5 bases to trimming and J lost 6 bases, with 9 bases between them. The V gene's germline CDR1 is GTSNPN and CDR2 SVGIG (reference sequence). The chain's CDR3 is CAWVLLDTQYF. The CDR3 DNA follows: TGTGCCTGGGTCCTGTTGGATACGCAGTATTTT.

This clone was seen a handful of times. The V call is TRBV7-9, the J call TRBJ2-3; 10 positions match TRBD2. Trimming took 5 bases from V and 3 from J; bases not matched to a gene: 5. Per germline, CDR1 SEHNR and CDR2 FQNEAQ (reference sequence). The CDR3 is 15 residues long. CDR3 loop: CASSRTSGTTDTQYF. CDR3 DNA: TGTGCCAGCAGCCGGACTAGCGGTACAACAGATACGCAGTATTTT.

The rearrangement uses TRBV18 and TRBJ1-1; 10 bases line up with TRBD1. Per germline, CDR1 KGHSH and CDR2 LQKENI. The CDR3 covers 15 residues. Unmatched junction bases numbered 6, after V lost 4 bases and J lost 4 bases. CDR3 DNA sequence: TGTGCCAGCTCACAAAGGGACAGGGGAAGCACTGAAGCTTTCTTT. Residues: CASSQRDRGSTEAFF.

The V gene is TRBV5-4, the J gene TRBJ1-1; 7 nucleotides match TRBD1. CDR1 is SGHNT, CDR2 YYREEE, per germline (reference sequence). The CDR3 is 16 amino acids. Trimming removed 4 bases from V and 0 bases from J; junction bases left unmatched: 9. The CDR3 protein is CASSEFSDRLNTEAFF. Here the CDR3 DNA reads TGTGCCAGCAGCGAATTCTCGGACAGGTTGAACACTGAAGCTTTCTTT. Variable domain in full (rest from reference TRBV5-4 and TRBJ1-1): ETGVTQSPTHLIKTRGQQVTLRCSSQSGHNTVSWYQQALGQGPQFIFQYYREEENGRGNFPPRFSGLQFPNYSSELNVNALELDDSALYLCASSEFSDRLNTEAFFGQGTRLTVV.

This clone was recorded once. The chain links TRBV7-6 to TRBJ2-1; the D is unclear. Germline V gives CDR1 SGHVS, CDR2 FNYEAQ. The CDR3 runs 15 residues. Between the trimmed V and J ends, which lost 0 bases and 0 bases, there was a span of 6 bases. CDR3 DNA sequence: TGTGCCAGCAGCTTAGCGTATAGCTCCTACAATGAGCAGTTCTTC. Protein: CASSLAYSSYNEQFF.

This clone has only one observation. The CDR3 region is CASSPGLAGGVETQYF. The CDR3 DNA follows: TGCGCCAGCAGCCCTGGACTAGCGGGGGGAGTAGAGACCCAGTACTTC. This rearrangement joins TRBV5-1 to TRBJ2-5, with 14 bases that match TRBD2. This CDR3 is 16 amino acids long. J was trimmed by 4 bases and V by 4 bases; bases with no gene match: 6. Germline V lookup: CDR1 SGHRS, CDR2 YFSETQ.